This T cell receptor beta chain was recorded in a study of T cells in Graves' hyperthyroidism and ophthalmopathy. Study-wide results and limits: Appearing also in blood were most of the thyroid clonotypes expanded above 0.001.

V shed 4 bases and J 0 bases; nucleotides not matched to a gene: 19. The CDR3 runs to 22 residues. This clonotype was detected many times. Its antigen is unidentified. Amplified TCR beta CDR3 regions came from RNA transcripts. With the HTBI primer set, the TCR CDR3 went through a first round of RT-PCR. TCRdb re-derived calls from the multiplex PCR reads in MiXCR, one entry per CDR3 protein. The table records 310,000 or so distinct CDR3 sequences, approximately 15% of them present only once. Patients showing uncontrolled infection, other autoimmune disease, pregnancy or lactation were ineligible. The authors obtained PBMCs from roughly 10 ml of fresh peripheral blood.

This TCR was sampled from a woman aged 55 to 70 with Graves' ophthalmopathy. The chain employs TRBV12-3 or TRBV12-4 and TRBJ2-3, with 13 bases lining up with TRBD2. Material for sequencing was blood. The CDR3 region is CASSYLSRFETSGRISTDTQYF. The CDR3 DNA follows: TGTGCCAGCAGTTATCTTTCTAGATTTGAGACTAGCGGGAGGATAAGCACAGATACGCAGTATTTT.